The clone carrying this TCR beta chain was counted a few times. Its matching antigen is unknown. This specimen belongs to a study of blood T cells in healthy people across ages. Together with a sample-barcoded 5' primer, a J-beta primer mix was included in a second PCR lasting about 6 to 12 cycles. Through a template-switch adaptor with 12 random nucleotides, each cDNA molecule received a tag. MiXCR was run by TCRdb on the 5' RACE reads, yielding one entry per CDR3 protein. Among around 1.1 million distinct CDR3 sequences, 35% to 45% were seen once, and the ten largest hold around 13%. The donors, aged roughly 6 to 90, were healthy Caucasians from Russia. Overall study results and limits: Diversity figures based on one million T cells were deemed too low. Older age coincided with a roughly linear decline in TCR beta diversity per million T cells.

J was trimmed by 8 bases and V by 2 bases; bases with no gene match: 14. CDR1 and CDR2 (germline): MNHEY, SVGAGI. The length of the CDR3 is 17 residues. The specimen sequenced was blood. The chain has TRBV6-5 and TRBJ1-4, with TRBD1 identical over 7 bases. The TCR comes from a man between 18 and 29 years old in good health. The CDR3 sequence: CASSYQTGESGAEKLFF. Written as DNA, the CDR3 is TGTGCCAGCAGTTACCAAACAGGGGAATCGGGCGCCGAAAAACTGTTTTTT.